What follows are 17 T cell receptor beta chains derived from one specimen sequenced in a study of beta chain features in type 1 diabetes (dated by TCRdb to between 2018 and 2020). To prepare the library, the immunoSEQ multiplex PCR assay was applied. The entire isolated RNA was reverse transcribed using the High Capacity cDNA Reverse Transcription Kit, and thus expressed TCRB transcripts were sequenced. Imported from immuneACCESS, the table was reduced by TCRdb to in-frame sequences with V and J called. These copies leave out some clones; in studies compared against another copy, an unresolved V gene accounts for under half, and the cause of the remainder is not known. Recorded for this sample are under 250,000 clones; 13% to 15% of them occurred a single time. The ten top clones hold around 0.025% of the sample. Input material: naive CD4+ T cells from blood. Taken with the paper, the label for cell subset or site translates to: true naive CD4+ T cells. These receptors all stem from a woman in her 40s in good health.

In this sample, this clone turned up a few times. The gene calls are TRBV5-1 and TRBJ1-2; D not resolved. The CDR3 has 13 amino acids. In germline, CDR1 is SGHRS, CDR2 YFSETQ. V shed 3 bases and J shed 5 bases, with 11 bases lying between them. The CDR3 spells CASSSFQTYGYTF. The CDR3 nucleotides read TGCGCCAGCAGCTCGTTCCAGACTTATGGCTACACCTTC.

This clone appeared a few times. The V and J genes are TRBV4-1 and TRBJ1-4; 9 positions agree with TRBD1. From germline, CDR1 is MGHRA and CDR2 YSYEKL. Trimming removed 5 bases from V and 7 bases from J; junction bases left unmatched: 11. This CDR3 spans 16 amino acids. Written as DNA, the CDR3 is TGCGCCAGCAGCTCACCTGGGAAGACAGGGGGTGAAAAACTGTTTTTT. Its protein product is CASSSPGKTGGEKLFF.

This clone was observed a handful of times. The chain is built from TRBV14 and TRBJ2-7; no clear D gene. The germline V gene has CDR1 SGHDN and CDR2 FVKESK. V lost 3 bases and J 6 bases, leaving 6 bases between the germline ends. The CDR3 is 11 amino acids. In DNA, the CDR3 is TGTGCCAGCAGCCAGTCGCGCGAGCAGTACTTC. Protein: CASSQSREQYF.

The chain carries TRBV7-8 and TRBJ1-2; 7 bases are a match to TRBD1. The CDR3 contains 17 residues. The germline gives CDR1 SGHVS, CDR2 FQNEAQ. The trim removed 1 base at V and 0 bases at J, leaving 8 bases unmatched. This chain's CDR3 is CASSLVGAGGANYGYTF. The CDR3 DNA sequence: TGTGCCAGCAGCTTAGTGGGGGCAGGGGGAGCTAACTATGGCTACACCTTC.

CDR3 region: CAISETVPGQGYNSPLHF. Written as DNA, the CDR3 is TGTGCCATCAGTGAGACCGTTCCGGGACAGGGCTATAATTCACCCCTCCACTTT. The chain uses TRBV10-3 and TRBJ1-6; 9 nucleotides match TRBD1. The CDR3 is 18 amino acids. Germline CDR1 ENHRY, CDR2 SYGVKD. Trimming removed 2 bases from V and 3 bases from J; junction bases left unmatched: 8.

V is TRBV21-1 and J is TRBJ2-2; no DNA check was done on the table's D call, TRBD2. TRBV21-1 is shown as a pseudogene. This CDR3 has 17 amino acids. CDR3 in DNA: TGTGCCAGCAGCAAAGAACCCTCTAGCGGTGGGGCCGGGGAGCTGTTTTTT. Translation: CASSKEPSSGGAGELFF.

The J gene is TRBJ2-7, the V gene TRBV7-2, with TRBD1 identical over 8 bases. CDR1 and CDR2 from the germline V gene are SGHTA and FQGNSA. The CDR3 has 15 residues. Trimming took 1 base from V and 3 from J; bases not matched to a gene: 5. Written as DNA, the CDR3 is TGTGCCAGCAGCTTAGAGGCAGGGGGCGGCTACGAGCAGTACTTC. Translated: CASSLEAGGGYEQYF.

This clone occurred many times. The chain is built from TRBV23-1 and TRBJ2-5; D is perhaps TRBD1 (7 bases). TRBV23-1 is reported as an ORF; its role is uncertain. This CDR3 spans 16 amino acids. With 3 bases removed from V and 5 bases from J, the gap between germline ends came to 19 bases. The CDR3, as DNA: TGCGCCAGCAGTCACAGCACAGGGGCGGGGATGGAGACCCAGTACTTC. Protein product: CASSHSTGAGMETQYF.

This rearrangement joins TRBV19 to TRBJ2-1; 8 bases align to TRBD2. Germline V gene sequence: CDR1 LNHDA, CDR2 SQIVND (reference sequence). The CDR3 covers 16 residues. The ends lost 4 bases at V and 3 bases at J; junction bases unmatched: 8. CDR3 protein: CASSKPRGGLYNEQFF. The DNA for the CDR3 is TGTGCCAGTAGTAAACCACGGGGGGGACTCTACAATGAGCAGTTCTTC. Complete variable domain (other parts from reference TRBV19 and TRBJ2-1): DGGITQSPKYLFRKEGQNVTLSCEQNLNHDAMYWYRQDPGQGLRLIYYSQIVNDFQKGDIAEGYSVSREKKESFPLTVTSAQKNPTAFYLCASSKPRGGLYNEQFFGPGTRLTVL.

This chain links TRBV10-3 with TRBJ2-2, with 8 bases aligning to TRBD2. The CDR3 covers 15 residues. V lost 4 bases and J lost 3; bases outside the gene matches: 4. CDR1 is ENHRY and CDR2 is SYGVKD in the germline V gene. DNA of the CDR3: TGTGCCATCAGTGCCCCGGGGGGGGACACCGGGGAGCTGTTTTTT. Translated: CAISAPGGDTGELFF.

The chain links TRBV12-1 to TRBJ1-2; the D call of TRBD1 is as the table states it, not checked on the DNA. TRBV12-1 is assigned pseudogene status. The length of the CDR3 is 16 residues. CDR3 sequence reads: CASSLGRPGQGYGYTF. DNA for the CDR3: TGTGCCAGCAGCTTAGGTAGACCGGGACAGGGATATGGCTACACCTTC.

This chain uses TRBV18 with TRBJ2-7; 9 bases are a match to TRBD1. The CDR3 covers 16 residues. V trimming: 3 bases; J trimming: 2 bases; junction bases outside the gene matches: 8. CDR1 and CDR2 (germline): KGHSH, LQKENI. The CDR3 region has the DNA TGTGCCAGCTCACCCTCTCGACAGGGGGGACCCTACGAGCAGTACTTC. It codes for CASSPSRQGGPYEQYF.

This clone has only a few counts. CDR3 sequence (DNA): TGTGCCAGCAGCTCACTGACAGGGGGGGACTATGGCTACACCTTC. Translation gives CASSSLTGGDYGYTF. The chain joins TRBV7-9 to TRBJ1-2; the match to TRBD1 covers 9 bases. V was clipped by 4 bases and J by 3 bases; unmatched bases: 6. The germline CDR1 and CDR2 sequences are SEHNR and FQNEAQ (reference sequence). The CDR3 has 15 residues.

The chain is built from TRBV5-6 and TRBJ1-2, with a weak D call TRBD1 (6 bases). CDR3 length equals 12 residues. Trimming removed 4 bases at V and 8 bases at J, with 12 bases between. Germline CDR1 SGHDT, CDR2 YYEEEE. CDR3 sequence reads: CASSGGPLGYTF. CDR3 sequence (DNA): TGTGCCAGCAGCGGGGGCCCCTTGGGCTACACCTTC.

This clone was picked up a small number of times. CDR3 amino acids: CASGRQGALEQYF. The DNA of the CDR3 is TGTGCCAGCGGGAGACAGGGGGCTCTCGAGCAGTACTTC. The V call is TRBV6-1, the J call TRBJ2-7, with TRBD1 matching 10 bases. J gave up 6 bases and V 8 bases, and 7 bases lay outside the gene matches. This CDR3 is built from 13 residues. CDR1 MNHNS and CDR2 SASEGT come from the germline V gene.

The V call is TRBV5-4, the J call TRBJ2-5; 9 bases align to TRBD1. Germline CDR1 and CDR2: SGHNT and YYREEE (reference sequence). This CDR3 contains 14 residues. Losses at the gene ends were 3 bases for V and 4 bases for J; bases not matched to a gene: 4. CDR3 nucleotide sequence: TGTGCCAGCAGCTGGGGACAGGGAAGAGAGACCCAGTACTTC. Residues: CASSWGQGRETQYF.

In this sample, this clone turned up a few times. The J gene is TRBJ1-3, the V gene TRBV6-5; TRBD1 matches 7 bases. The CDR3 extends over 16 amino acids. J gave up 4 bases and V 4 bases, and 10 bases lay outside the gene matches. Germline CDR1 is MNHEY and CDR2 is SVGAGI. CDR3 bases: TGTGCCAGCAGTTTCAACGAACAGGGGTCCGGAAACACCATATATTTT. Its translation is CASSFNEQGSGNTIYF.